One T cell receptor beta chain is described in this entry. Its antigen remains unknown. The protocol was immunoSEQ multiplex PCR, while the TCRdb copy is restricted to in-frame clones and leaves out a portion. The top ten clones hold 0.85% to 0.95% of a sample with 130,000 or so clones, over 90% of them seen once. This CDR3 has 13 amino acids. Germline lookup yields CDR1 MNHEY and CDR2 SVGAGI. The germline V and J ends were trimmed by 3 bases and 2 bases, with 8 bases remaining between them. This entry belongs to a study of T cell responses to AZD1222 COVID-19 vaccine. Study-wide points: There were vaccine-associated CD4 TCRs across spike, dominant at 160-218 and 743-854. Donor demographics were predominantly white British with a female majority; clonal diversity may be underestimated.

The source material was peripheral blood, sampled on day 0 of AZD1222 vaccination. The receptor's source is an adult in good health. The V call is TRBV6-5, the J call TRBJ2-7; D uncertain. The CDR3 region has the DNA TGTGCCAGCAGTTATAGAGGTACCTACGAGCAGTACTTC. Amino acids: CASSYRGTYEQYF.